This TCR beta chain was captured in a study of Graves' ophthalmopathy and Graves' hyperthyroidism. Study-wide context: There was a collection of peripheral blood at initial diagnosis, before any treatment. General study points: Most expanded clonotypes from thyroid (those above 0.001 frequency) were also found in blood. Progression of ophthalmopathy was predicted by the model with roughly 71% sensitivity and 72.22% specificity.

It was from under 13 ml of fresh peripheral blood that the PBMCs came. Researchers took RNA transcripts and amplified TCR beta CDR3 regions from them. RT-PCR with HTBI primers came first, then second-round multiplex PCR. TCRdb passed the multiplex PCR reads through MiXCR, listing each CDR3 protein once. Of about 220,000 distinct CDR3 sequences in the sample, around a fifth were seen once. This clonotype was recorded many times. Its cognate antigen is unknown. V lost 1 base to trimming and J lost 0 bases, with 4 bases between them. The CDR3 loop spans 13 amino acids. CDR1 and CDR2 (germline): SGHDT, YYEEEE.

V is TRBV5-6 and J is TRBJ1-1; D is ambiguous. The sequence was collected from a woman between 45 and 65 years old with Graves' ophthalmopathy. Sequencing was done on a sample of peripheral blood. Written as DNA, the CDR3 is TGTGCCAGCAGCTTGTTCATGAACACTGAAGCTTTCTTT. Protein sequence: CASSLFMNTEAFF. The whole variable domain, filled in from reference TRBV5-6 and TRBJ1-1, reads DAGVTQSPTHLIKTRGQQVTLRCSPKSGHDTVSWYQQALGQGPQFIFQYYEEEERQRGNFPDRFSGHQFPNYSSELNVNALLLGDSALYLCASSLFMNTEAFFGQGTRLTVV.